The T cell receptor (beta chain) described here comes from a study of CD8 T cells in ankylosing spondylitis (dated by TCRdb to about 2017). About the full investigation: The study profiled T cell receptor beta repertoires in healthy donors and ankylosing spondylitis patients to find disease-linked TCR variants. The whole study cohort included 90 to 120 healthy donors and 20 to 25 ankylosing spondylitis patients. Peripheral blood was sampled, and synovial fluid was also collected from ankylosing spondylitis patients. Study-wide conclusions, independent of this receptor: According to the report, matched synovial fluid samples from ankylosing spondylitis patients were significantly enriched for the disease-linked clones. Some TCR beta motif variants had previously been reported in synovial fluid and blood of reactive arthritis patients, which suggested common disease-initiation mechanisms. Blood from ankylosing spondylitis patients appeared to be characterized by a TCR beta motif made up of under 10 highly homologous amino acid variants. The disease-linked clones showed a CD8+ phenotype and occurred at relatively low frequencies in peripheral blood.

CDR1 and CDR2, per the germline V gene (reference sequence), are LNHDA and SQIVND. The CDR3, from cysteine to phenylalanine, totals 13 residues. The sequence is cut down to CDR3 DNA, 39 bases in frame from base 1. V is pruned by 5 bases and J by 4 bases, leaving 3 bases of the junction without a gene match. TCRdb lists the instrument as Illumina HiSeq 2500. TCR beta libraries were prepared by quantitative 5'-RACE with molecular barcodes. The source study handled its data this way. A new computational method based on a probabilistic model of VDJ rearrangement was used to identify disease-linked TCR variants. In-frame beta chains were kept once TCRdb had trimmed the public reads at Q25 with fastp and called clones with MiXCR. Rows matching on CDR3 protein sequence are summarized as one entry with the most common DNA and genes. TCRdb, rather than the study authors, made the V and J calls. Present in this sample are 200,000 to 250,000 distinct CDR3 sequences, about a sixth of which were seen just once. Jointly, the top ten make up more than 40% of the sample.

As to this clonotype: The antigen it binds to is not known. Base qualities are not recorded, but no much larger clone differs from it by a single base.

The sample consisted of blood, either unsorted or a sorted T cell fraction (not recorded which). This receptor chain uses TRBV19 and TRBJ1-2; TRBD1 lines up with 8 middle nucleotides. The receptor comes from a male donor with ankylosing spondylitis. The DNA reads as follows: TGTGCCAGTAGTTCGACAGGGGCCTATGGCTACACCTTC. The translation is CASSSTGAYGYTF.